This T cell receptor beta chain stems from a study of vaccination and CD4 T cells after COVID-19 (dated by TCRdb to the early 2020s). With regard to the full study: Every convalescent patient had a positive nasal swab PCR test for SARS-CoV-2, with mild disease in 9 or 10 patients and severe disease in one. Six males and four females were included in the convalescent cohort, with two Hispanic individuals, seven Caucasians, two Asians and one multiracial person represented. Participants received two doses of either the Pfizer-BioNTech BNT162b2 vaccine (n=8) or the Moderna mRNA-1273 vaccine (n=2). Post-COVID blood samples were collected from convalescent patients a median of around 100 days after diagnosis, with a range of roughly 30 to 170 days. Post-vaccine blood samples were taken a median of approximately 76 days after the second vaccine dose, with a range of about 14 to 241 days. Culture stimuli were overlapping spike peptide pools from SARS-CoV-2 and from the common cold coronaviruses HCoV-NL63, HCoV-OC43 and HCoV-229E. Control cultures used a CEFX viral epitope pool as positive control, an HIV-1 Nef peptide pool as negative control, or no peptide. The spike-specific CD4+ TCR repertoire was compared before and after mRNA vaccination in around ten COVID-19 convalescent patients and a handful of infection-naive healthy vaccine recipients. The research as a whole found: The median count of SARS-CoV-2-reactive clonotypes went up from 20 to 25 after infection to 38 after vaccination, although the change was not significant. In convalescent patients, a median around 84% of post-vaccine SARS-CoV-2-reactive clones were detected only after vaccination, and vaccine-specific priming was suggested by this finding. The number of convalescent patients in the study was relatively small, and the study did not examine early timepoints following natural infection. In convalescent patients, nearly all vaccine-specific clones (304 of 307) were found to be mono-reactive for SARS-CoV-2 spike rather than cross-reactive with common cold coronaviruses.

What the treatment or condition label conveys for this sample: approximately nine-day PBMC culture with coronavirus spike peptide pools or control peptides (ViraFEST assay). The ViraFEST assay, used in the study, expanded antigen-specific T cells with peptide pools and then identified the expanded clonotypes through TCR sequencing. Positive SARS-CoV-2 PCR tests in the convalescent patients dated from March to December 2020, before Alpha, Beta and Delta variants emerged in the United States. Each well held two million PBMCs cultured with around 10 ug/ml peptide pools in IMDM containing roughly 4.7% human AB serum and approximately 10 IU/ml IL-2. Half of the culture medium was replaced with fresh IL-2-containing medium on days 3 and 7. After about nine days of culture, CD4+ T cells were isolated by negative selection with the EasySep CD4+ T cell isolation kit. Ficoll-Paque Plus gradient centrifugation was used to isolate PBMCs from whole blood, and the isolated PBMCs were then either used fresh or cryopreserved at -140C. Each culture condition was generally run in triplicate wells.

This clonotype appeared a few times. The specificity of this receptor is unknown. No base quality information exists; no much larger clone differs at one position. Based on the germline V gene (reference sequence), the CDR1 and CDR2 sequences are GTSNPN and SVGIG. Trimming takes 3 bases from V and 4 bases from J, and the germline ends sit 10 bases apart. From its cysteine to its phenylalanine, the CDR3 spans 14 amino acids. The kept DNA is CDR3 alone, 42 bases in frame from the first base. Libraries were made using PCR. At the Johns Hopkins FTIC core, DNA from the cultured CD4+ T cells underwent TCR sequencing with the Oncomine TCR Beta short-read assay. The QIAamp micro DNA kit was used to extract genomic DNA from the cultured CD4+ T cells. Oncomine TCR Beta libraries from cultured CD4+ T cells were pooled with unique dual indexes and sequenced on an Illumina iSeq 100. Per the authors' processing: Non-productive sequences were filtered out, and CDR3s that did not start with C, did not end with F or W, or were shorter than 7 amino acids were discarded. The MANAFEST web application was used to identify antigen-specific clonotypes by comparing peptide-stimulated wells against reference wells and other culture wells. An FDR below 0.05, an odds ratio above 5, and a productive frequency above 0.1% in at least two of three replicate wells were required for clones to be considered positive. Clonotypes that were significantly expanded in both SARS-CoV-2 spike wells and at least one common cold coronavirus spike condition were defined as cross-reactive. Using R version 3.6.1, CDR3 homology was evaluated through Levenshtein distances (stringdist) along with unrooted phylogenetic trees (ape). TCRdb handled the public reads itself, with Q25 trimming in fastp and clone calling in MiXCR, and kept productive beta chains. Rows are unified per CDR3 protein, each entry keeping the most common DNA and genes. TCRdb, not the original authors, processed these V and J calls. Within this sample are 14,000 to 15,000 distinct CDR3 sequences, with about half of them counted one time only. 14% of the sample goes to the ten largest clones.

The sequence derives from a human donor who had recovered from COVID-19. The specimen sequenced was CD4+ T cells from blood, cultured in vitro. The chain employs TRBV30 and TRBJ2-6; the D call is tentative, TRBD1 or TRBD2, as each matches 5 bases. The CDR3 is CAWRLRGGANVLTF. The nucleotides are TGTGCCTGGAGGTTGAGGGGAGGGGCCAACGTCCTGACTTTC.